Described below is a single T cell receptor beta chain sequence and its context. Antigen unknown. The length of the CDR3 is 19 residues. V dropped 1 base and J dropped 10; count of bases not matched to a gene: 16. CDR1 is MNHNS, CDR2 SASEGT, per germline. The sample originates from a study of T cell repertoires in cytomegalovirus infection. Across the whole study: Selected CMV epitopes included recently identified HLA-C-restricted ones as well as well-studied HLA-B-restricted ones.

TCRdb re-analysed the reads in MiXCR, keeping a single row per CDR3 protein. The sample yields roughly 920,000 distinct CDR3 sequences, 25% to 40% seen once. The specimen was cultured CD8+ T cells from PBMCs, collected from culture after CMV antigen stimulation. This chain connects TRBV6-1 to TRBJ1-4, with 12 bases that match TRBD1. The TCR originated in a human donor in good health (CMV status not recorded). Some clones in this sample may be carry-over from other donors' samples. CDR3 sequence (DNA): TGTGCCAGCAGTGAAGGCGAGGGACAGGGGGCCTTATTGTGGCGAAAACTGTTTTTT. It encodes CASSEGEGQGALLWRKLFF.